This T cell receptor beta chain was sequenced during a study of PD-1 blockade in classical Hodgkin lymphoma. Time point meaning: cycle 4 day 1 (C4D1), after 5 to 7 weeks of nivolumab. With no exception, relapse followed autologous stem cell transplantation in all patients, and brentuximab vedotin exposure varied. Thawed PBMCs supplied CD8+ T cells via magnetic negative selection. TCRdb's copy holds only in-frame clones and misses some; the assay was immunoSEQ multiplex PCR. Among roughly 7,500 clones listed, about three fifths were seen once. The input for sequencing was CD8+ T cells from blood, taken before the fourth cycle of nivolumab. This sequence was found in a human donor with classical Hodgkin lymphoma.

CDR3 amino acids: CASSSGWTPSSYEQYF. CDR3 nucleotide sequence: TGTGCCAGCAGTTCGGGATGGACTCCCAGCTCCTACGAGCAGTACTTC. The rearrangement uses TRBV6-5 and TRBJ2-7, with D perhaps matching TRBD2 (5 bases). CDR3 length: 16 amino acids. The germline V gene encodes CDR1 MNHEY and CDR2 SVGAGI. The V gene lost 4 bases and the J gene lost 0 bases, with 16 bases spanning the gap.